The T cell receptor beta chain described here comes from a study of shared clonotypes between healthy human individuals. Profiling relied on immunoSEQ multiplex PCR, and the TCRdb table lists in-frame clones only, not all of them. The sample holds hundreds of thousands of clones, roughly 97% seen once. Sequencing was done on a sample of naive CD4+ T cells sorted from blood. Indicated subset: CD45RA+ positively selected. The clonotype was recovered from a woman in her 30s in good health.

The CDR3 loop reads CASNTANQPQHF. CDR3 sequence (DNA): TGTGCCAGTAACACCGCCAATCAGCCCCAGCATTTT. The chain joins TRBV19 to TRBJ1-5; no clear D. V was cut by 7 bases and J by 3 bases, with 7 bases left in between. The CDR3 runs 12 residues. From germline, CDR1 is LNHDA and CDR2 SQIVND (reference sequence). Full variable domain (missing parts from reference TRBV19 and TRBJ1-5): DGGITQSPKYLFRKEGQNVTLSCEQNLNHDAMYWYRQDPGQGLRLIYYSQIVNDFQKGDIAEGYSVSREKKESFPLTVTSAQKNPTAFYLCASNTANQPQHFGDGTRLSIL.